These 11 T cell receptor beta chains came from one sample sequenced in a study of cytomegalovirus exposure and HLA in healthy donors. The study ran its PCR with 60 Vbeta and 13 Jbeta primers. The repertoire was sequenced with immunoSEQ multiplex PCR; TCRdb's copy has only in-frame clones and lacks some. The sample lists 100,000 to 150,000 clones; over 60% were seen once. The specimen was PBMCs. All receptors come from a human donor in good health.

CDR3 DNA sequence: TGTGCCAGCAAAGCACCGGGACAGGGCAATTCACCCCTCCACTTT. It is translated as CASKAPGQGNSPLHF. The chain links TRBV2 to TRBJ1-6; TRBD1 matches at 9 bases. Germline V lookup: CDR1 SNHLY, CDR2 FYNNEI. This CDR3 has 15 amino acids. Trimming at V came to 7 bases and at J to 7 bases, leaving 8 bases not matched to a gene.

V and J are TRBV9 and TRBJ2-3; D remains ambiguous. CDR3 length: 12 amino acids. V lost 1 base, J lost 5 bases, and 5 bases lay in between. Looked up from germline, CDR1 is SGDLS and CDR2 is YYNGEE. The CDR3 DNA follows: TGTGCCAGCAGCGTATCAGAAGATACGCAGTATTTT. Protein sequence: CASSVSEDTQYF.

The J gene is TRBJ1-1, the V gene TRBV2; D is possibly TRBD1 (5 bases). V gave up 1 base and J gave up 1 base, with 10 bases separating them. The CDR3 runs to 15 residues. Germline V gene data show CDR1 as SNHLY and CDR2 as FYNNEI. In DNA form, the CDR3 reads TGTGCCAGCAGTGAAGGTGCAGGGTGGAACACTGAAGCTTTCTTT. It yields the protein CASSEGAGWNTEAFF.

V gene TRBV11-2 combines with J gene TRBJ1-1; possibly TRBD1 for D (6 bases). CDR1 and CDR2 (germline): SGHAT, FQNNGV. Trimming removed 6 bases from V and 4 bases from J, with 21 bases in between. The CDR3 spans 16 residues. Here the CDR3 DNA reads TGTGCCAGCAGAACCTACAGGGCAAAGGATTCCACTGAAGCTTTCTTT. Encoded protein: CASRTYRAKDSTEAFF.

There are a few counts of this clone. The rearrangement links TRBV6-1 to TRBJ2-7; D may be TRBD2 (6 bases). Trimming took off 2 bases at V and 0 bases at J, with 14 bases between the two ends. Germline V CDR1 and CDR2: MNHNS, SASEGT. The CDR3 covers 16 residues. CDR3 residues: CASSEFGRISSYEQYF. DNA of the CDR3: TGTGCCAGCAGTGAATTTGGGAGGATAAGCTCCTACGAGCAGTACTTC.

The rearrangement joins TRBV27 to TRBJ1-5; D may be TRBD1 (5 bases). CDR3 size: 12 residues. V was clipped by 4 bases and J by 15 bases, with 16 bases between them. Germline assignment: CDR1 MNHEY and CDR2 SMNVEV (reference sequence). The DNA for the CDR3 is TGTGCCAGCAGTTCTCAGGGACTCCTTTGGCATTTT. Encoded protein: CASSSQGLLWHF.

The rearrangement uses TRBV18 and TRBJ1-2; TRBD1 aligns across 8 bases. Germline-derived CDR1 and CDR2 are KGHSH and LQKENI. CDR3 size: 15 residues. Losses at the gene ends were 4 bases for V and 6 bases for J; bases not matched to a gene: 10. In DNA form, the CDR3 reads TGTGCCAGCTCACAGTCCAGGGGGCGCATTGATGGCTACACCTTC. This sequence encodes CASSQSRGRIDGYTF.

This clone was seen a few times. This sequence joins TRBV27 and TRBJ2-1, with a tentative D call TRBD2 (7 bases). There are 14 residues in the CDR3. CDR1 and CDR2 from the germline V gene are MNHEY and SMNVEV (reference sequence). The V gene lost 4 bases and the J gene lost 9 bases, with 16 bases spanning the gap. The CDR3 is CASSSARRGREQFF. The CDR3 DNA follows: TGTGCCAGCAGTTCCGCCAGGCGGGGGCGTGAGCAGTTCTTC.

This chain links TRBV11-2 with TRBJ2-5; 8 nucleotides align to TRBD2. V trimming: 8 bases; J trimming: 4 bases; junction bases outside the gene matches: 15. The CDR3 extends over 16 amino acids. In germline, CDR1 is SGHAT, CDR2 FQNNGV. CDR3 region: CASRSLGSGGRETQYF. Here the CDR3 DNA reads TGTGCCAGCCGGTCACTGGGGTCGGGGGGGAGAGAGACCCAGTACTTC. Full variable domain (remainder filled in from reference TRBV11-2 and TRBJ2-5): EAGVAQSPRYKIIEKRQSVAFWCNPISGHATLYWYQQILGQGPKLLIQFQNNGVVDDSQLPKDRFSAERLKGVDSTLKIQPAKLEDSAVYLCASRSLGSGGRETQYFGPGTRLLVL.

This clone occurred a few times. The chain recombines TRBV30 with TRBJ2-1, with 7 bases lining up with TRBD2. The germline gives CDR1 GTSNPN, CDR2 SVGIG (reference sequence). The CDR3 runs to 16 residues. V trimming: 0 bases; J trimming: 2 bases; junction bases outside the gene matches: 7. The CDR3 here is CAWSVRRESPYNEQFF. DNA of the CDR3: TGTGCCTGGAGTGTACGGCGGGAGAGCCCCTACAATGAGCAGTTCTTC.

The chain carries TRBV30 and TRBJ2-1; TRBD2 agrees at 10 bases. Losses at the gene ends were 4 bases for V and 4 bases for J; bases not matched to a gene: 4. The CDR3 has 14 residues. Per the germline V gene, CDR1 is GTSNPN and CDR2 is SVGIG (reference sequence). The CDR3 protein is CAWKKREGYNEQFF. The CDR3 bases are TGTGCCTGGAAGAAGCGGGAGGGTTACAATGAGCAGTTCTTC.